What follows describes a single T cell receptor (beta chain). Amplified TCR beta CDR3 regions derived from RNA transcripts. A set of HTBI primers served as the primers for a first-round RT-PCR of the TCR CDR3. TCRdb passed the multiplex PCR reads through MiXCR, listing each CDR3 protein once. Of over 700,000 distinct CDR3 sequences in the sample, approximately 18% were seen once. The length of the CDR3 is 12 residues. Between the trimmed V and J ends, which lost 8 bases and 4 bases, there was a span of 11 bases. CDR1 DFQATT and CDR2 SNEGSKA come from the germline V gene (reference sequence). This sample stems from a study of T cells in Graves' hyperthyroidism and ophthalmopathy.

Material for sequencing was blood. The chain carries TRBV20-1 and TRBJ2-2; D is undetermined. The TCR sequence derives from a woman between 45 and 60 years old with Graves' hyperthyroidism that later progressed to Graves' ophthalmopathy. The CDR3 nucleotides read TGCAGTCAGACGGACCCCACCGGGGAGCTGTTTTTT. As protein: CSQTDPTGELFF.